The clone carrying this T cell receptor (beta chain) was counted ten times or more. CDR3 size: 13 residues. Deletions cut 6 bases from V and 8 bases from J, with 16 bases between. For CDR3 and TCR beta VDJ profiling, genomic DNA was the template used. Via MiXCR, TCRdb re-called the reads, giving one row per CDR3 protein. The table lists roughly 170,000 distinct CDR3 sequences, approximately 48% of them singletons. The source of the sample is a study of CD8+CD57+ T cells in acquired aplastic anemia. Before being chosen for sequencing, patients had shown CD8+CD57+ cell expansion by flow cytometry. The gene calls are TRBV12-3 or TRBV12-4 and TRBJ1-2; maybe TRBD1 (6 bases). The sequence derives from a human donor with aplastic anemia. The specimen sequenced was sorted CD4+, CD8+, or CD8+CD57+ T cells (not recorded which) from PBMCs. The CDR3 DNA is TGTGCCAGCAGCCTAACAGGGTTAGGGGGCTACACCTTC. Its protein is CASSLTGLGGYTF.